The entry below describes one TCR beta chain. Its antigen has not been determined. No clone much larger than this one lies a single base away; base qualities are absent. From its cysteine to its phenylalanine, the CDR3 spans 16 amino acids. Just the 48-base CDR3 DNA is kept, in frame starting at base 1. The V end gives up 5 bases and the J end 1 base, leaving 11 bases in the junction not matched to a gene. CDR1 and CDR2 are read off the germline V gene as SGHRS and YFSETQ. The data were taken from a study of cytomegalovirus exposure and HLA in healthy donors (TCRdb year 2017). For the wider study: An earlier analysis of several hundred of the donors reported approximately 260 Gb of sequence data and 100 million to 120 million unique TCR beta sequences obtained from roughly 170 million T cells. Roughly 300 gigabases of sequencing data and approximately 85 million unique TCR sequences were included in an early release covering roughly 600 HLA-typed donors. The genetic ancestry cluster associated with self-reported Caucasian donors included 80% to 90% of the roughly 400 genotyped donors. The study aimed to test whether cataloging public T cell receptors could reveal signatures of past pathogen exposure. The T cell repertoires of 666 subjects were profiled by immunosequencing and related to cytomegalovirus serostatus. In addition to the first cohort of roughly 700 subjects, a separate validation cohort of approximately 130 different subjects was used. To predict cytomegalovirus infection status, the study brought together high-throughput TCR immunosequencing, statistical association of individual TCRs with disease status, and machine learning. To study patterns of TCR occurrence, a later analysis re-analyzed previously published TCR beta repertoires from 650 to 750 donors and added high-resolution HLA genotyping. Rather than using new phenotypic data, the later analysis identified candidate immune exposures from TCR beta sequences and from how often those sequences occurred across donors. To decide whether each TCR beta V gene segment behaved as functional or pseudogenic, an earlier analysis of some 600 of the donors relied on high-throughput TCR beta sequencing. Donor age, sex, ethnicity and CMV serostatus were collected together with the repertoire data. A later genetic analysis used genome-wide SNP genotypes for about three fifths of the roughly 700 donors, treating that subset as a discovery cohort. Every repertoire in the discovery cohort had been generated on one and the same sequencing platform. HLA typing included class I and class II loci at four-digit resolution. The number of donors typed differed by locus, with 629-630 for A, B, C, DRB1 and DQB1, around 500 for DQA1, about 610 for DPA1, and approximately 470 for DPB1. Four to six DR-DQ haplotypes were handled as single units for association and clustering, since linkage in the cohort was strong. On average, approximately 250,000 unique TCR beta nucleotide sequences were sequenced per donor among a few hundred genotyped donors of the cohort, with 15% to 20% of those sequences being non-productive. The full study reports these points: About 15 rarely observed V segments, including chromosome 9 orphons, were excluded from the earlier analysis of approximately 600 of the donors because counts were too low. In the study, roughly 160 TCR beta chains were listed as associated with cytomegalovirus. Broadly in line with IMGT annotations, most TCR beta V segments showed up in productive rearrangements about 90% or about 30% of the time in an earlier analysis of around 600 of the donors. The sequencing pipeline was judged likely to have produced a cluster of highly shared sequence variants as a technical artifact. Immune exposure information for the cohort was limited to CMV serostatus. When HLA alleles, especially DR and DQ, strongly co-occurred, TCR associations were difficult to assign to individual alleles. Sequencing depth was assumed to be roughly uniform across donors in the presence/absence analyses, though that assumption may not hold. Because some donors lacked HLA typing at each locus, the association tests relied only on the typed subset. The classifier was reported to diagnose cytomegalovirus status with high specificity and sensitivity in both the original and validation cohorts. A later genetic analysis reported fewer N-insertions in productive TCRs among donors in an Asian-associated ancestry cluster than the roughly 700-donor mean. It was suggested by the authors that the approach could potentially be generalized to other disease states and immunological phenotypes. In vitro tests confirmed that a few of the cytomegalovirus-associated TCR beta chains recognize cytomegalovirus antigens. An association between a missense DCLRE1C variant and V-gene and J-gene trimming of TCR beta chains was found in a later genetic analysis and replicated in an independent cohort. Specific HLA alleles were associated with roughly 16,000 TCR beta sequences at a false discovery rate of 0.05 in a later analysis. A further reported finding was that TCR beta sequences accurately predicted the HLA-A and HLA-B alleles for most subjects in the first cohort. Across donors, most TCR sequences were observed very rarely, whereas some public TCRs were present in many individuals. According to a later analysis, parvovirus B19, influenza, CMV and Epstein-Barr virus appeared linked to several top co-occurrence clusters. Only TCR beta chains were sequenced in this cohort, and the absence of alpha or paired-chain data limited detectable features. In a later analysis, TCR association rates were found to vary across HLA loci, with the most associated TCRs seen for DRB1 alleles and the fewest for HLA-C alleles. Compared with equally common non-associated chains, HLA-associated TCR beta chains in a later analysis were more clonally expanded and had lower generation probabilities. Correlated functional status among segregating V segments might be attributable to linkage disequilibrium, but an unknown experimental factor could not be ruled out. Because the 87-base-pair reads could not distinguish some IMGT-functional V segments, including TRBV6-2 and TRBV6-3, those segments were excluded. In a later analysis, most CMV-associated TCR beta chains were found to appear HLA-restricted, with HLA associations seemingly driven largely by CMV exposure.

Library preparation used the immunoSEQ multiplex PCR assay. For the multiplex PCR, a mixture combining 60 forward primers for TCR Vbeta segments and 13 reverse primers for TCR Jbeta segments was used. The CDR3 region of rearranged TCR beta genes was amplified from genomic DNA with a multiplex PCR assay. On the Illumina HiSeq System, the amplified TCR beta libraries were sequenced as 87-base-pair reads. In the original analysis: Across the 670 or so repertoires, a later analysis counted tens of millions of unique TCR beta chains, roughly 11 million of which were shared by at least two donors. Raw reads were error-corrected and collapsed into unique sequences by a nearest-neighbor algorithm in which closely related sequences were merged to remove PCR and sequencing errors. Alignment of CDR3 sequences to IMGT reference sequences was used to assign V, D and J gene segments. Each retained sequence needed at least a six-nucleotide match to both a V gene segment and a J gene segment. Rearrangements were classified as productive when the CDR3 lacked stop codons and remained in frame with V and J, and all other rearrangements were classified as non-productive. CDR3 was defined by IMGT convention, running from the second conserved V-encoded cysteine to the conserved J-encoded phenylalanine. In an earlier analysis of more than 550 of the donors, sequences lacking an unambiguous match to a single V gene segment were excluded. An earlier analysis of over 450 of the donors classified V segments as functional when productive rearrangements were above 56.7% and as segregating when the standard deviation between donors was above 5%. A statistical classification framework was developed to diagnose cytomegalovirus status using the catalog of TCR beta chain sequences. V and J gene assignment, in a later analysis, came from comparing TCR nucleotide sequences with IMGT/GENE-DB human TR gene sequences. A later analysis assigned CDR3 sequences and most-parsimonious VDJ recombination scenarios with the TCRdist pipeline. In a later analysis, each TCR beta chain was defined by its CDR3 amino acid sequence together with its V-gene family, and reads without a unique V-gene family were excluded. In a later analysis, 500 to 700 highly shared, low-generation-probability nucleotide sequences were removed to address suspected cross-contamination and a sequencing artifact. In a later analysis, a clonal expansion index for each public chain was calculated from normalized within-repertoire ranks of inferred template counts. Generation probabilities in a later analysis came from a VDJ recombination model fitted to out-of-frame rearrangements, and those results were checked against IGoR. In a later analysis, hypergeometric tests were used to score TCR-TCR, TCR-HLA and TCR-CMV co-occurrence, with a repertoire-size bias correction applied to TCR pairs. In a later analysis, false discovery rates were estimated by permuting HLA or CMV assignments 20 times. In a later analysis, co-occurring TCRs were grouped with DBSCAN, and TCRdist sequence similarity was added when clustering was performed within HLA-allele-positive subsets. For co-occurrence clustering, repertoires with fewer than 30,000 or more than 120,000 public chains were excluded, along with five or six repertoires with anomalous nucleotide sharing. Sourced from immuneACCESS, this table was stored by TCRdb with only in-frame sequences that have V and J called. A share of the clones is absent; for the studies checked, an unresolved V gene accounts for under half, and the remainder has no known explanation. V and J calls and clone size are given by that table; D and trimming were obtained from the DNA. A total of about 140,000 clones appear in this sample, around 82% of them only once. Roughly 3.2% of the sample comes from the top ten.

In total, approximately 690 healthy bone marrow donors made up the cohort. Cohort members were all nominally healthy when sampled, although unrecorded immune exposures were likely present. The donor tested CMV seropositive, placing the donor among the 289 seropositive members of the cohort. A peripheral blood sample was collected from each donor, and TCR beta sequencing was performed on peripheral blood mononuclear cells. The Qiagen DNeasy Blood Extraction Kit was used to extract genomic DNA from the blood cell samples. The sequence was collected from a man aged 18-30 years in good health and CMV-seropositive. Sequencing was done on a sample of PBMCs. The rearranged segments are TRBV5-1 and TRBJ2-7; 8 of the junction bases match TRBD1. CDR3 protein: CASRADEGTGSYEQYF. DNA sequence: TGCGCCAGCAGGGCGGATGAGGGGACAGGTTCCTACGAGCAGTACTTC.